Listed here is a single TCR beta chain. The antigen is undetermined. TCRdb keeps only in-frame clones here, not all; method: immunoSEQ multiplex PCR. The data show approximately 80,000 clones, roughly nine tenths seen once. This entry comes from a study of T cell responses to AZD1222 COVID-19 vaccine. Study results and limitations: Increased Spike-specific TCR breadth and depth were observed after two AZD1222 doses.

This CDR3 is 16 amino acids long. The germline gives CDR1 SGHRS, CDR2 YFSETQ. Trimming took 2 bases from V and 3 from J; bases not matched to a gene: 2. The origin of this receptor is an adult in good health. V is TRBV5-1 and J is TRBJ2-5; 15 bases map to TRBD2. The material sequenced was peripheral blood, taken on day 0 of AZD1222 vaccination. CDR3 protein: CASSLRTSGREETQYF. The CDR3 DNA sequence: TGCGCCAGCAGCTTACGGACTAGCGGGAGGGAAGAGACCCAGTACTTC.